This T cell receptor beta chain appears in the sequencing data of a study of a mutant IDH1 vaccine in newly diagnosed glioma (dated by TCRdb to the early 2020s). For the study in its entirety: Vaccination started 4-6 weeks after radiotherapy alone, or was given together with temozolomide cycles in the groups whose treatment included chemotherapy. Before enrollment, most patients had been given radiochemotherapy with temozolomide as standard therapy, while the rest had received either radiotherapy alone or temozolomide alone. Longitudinal TCRB deep sequencing was done for fewer than 30 treated patients, wherever samples were available for exploratory analyses. The week-35 safety follow-up was designated visit V12, and the week-47 end of study was designated visit V13. Of the 30 or so patients who were treated, about 62% were male and approximately 40% were female, and the mean age was around 40 years. Peripheral blood samples were drawn at six visits, namely V03 (baseline), V05, V07, V10, V12 and V13.

Read against the paper, the sample's time point label means: week 47, end of study. Every vaccine dose consisted of 300 ug of a 20-mer mutant IDH1 peptide in Montanide, administered subcutaneously together with topical imiquimod. Patients were given eight vaccinations, in weeks 1, 3, 5, 7, 11, 15, 19 and 23, which matched visits V03 through V10. All donors had newly diagnosed IDH1-mutant astrocytomas of WHO grade 3 or 4 that showed loss of nuclear ATRX. The samples were drawn from NOA16, a multicentre, single-arm, open-label phase I trial in Germany that tested a mutant IDH1 peptide vaccine in humans for the first time. Genomic DNA for TCRB sequencing was extracted from EDTA blood using the DNeasy Blood and Tissue Kit. Here is what the overall study found, with its caveats: Availability determined which PBMC samples were chosen for TCRB deep sequencing. Changes in the top peripheral T cell clonotypes picked up by TCRB sequencing did not appear to be linked to pseudoprogression. Immune responses induced by the vaccine were seen in roughly 95% of patients across multiple MHC alleles. It was noted by the authors that analyses of patient blood samples could not be reproduced owing to sample limitations.

Libraries were prepared through the immunoSEQ multiplex PCR assay. Rearranged TCR beta chain sequences were amplified using the hsTCRB Kit according to the manufacturer's protocol. Sequencing of TCRB libraries was carried out on an Illumina MiSeq. Per the original workflow: The kit vendor's proprietary platform handled demultiplexing, trimming and gene mapping. TCRdb mirrors the immuneACCESS table, restricted to in-frame sequences. Some clones are absent from its copies; in checked studies, under half trace to an unresolved V gene, and the reason for the others is unknown. The DNA was the basis for D and trimming; V, J and clone size are from that table. This sample has approximately 52,000 clones in its table, and approximately 80% of those were observed once. Of the sample, about 4.9% is held by the ten largest clones. Comment on this clone: Its antigen has not been determined. No much larger clonotype is one base removed from it; base qualities were not supplied.

The source of this sequence is a woman between 40 and 55 years old with glioma. Some clones in this sample may be carry-over from other donors' samples. Sequencing was performed on PBMCs, taken from a glioma patient whose treatment included an IDH1 peptide vaccine.

CDR3 protein: CASSMDRADGYTF. Here is the DNA: TGTGCCAGCAGCATGGACAGGGCGGACGGCTACACCTTC. The receptor chain draws on TRBV7-9 and TRBJ1-2; TRBD1 agrees with 8 junctional bases. Sequences SEHNR (CDR1) and FQNEAQ (CDR2) are obtained from the germline V gene (reference sequence). The junction shows trimming of 5 bases on V and 8 bases on J, and the gene matches do not reach 7 bases of it. The CDR3 covers 13 residues, taking in both the cysteine and the phenylalanine. CDR3 DNA only is kept here, 39 bases in frame from base 1. This CDR3, with the reference TRBV7-9 and TRBJ1-2 proteins standing in past its ends, gives the full variable domain DTGVSQNPRHKITKRGQNVTFRCDPISEHNRLYWYRQTLGQGPEFLTYFQNEAQLEKSRLLSDRFSAERPKGSFSTLEIQRTEQGDSAMYLCASSMDRADGYTFGSGTRLTVV.